The T cell receptor beta chain described here comes from a study of blood T cell repertoires in COVID-19. Overall study: Whether acute or convalescent, the COVID-19 samples came from the United States, Italy and Spain. T cells, B-cell-depleted T cells, or PBMCs provided the cDNA or gDNA that served as material.

Per the original methods: Estimates of nucleated cell counts were drawn from the amplification of reference gene primers. Profiled with immunoSEQ multiplex PCR; TCRdb holds only in-frame clones, not every one. V, J and clone size are those of that table, while D and trimming were read from the DNA. This table has about 100,000 clones, roughly four fifths appearing once. Germline CDR1 and CDR2: SGHVS and FQNEAQ. CDR3 size: 18 residues. V gave up 5 bases and J gave up 0 bases, with 20 bases separating them. The TCR comes from a woman aged 70-85 years with acute or convalescent COVID-19. The chain is built from TRBV7-8 and TRBJ1-5, with a weak D call TRBD1 (5 bases). Sequenced input: peripheral blood. The CDR3 DNA reads TGTGCCAGCAGCCCGAGGCCAGGGACTGGGTATAGCAATCAGCCCCAGCATTTT. It yields the protein CASSPRPGTGYSNQPQHF. Variable domain in full (rest from reference TRBV7-8 and TRBJ1-5): GAGVSQSPRYKVAKRGQDVALRCDPISGHVSLFWYQQALGQGPEFLTYFQNEAQLDKSGLPSDRFFAERPEGSVSTLKIQRTQQEDSAVYLCASSPRPGTGYSNQPQHFGDGTRLSIL.